The 22 T cell receptor beta chains below come from one sample, sequenced in a study of cytomegalovirus exposure and HLA in healthy donors. Amplification used 60 Vbeta primers and 13 Jbeta primers. The table came from immunoSEQ multiplex PCR; TCRdb's copy has only in-frame clones and leaves some out. The table has about 140,000 clones, about 85% seen once. Sequencing was carried out using PBMCs. These receptors were obtained from a female donor in good health and CMV-seronegative.

The chain is built from TRBV28 and TRBJ1-2; TRBD1 agrees at 10 bases. Trimming removed 6 bases from V and 8 bases from J; junction bases left unmatched: 9. The CDR3 sequence is 14 residues long. Germline assignment: CDR1 MDHEN and CDR2 SYDVKM. The CDR3, as DNA: TGTGCCAGCAGCCTGACAGGGGGCGATCGGGGCTACACCTTC. This codes for CASSLTGGDRGYTF.

The chain has TRBV7-8 and TRBJ1-3; 9 positions agree with TRBD1. V shed 3 bases and J 4 bases; nucleotides not matched to a gene: 4. Germline V CDR1 and CDR2: SGHVS, FQNEAQ. This CDR3 has 15 amino acids. The CDR3 protein is CASSFRDRAGNTIYF. The CDR3 DNA reads TGTGCCAGCAGCTTCCGGGACAGGGCCGGAAACACCATATATTTT.

The chain carries TRBV7-2 and TRBJ2-6, with 9 nucleotides matching TRBD2. The V gene end was trimmed by 3 bases and the J gene end by 0 bases; junction bases not matched to a gene: 3. This CDR3 region has 17 residues. Per germline, CDR1 SGHTA and CDR2 FQGNSA. CDR3 in amino acids: CASSFSGGNSGANVLTF. CDR3 nucleotide sequence: TGTGCCAGCAGCTTCAGCGGGGGGAACTCTGGGGCCAACGTCCTGACTTTC. Based on the CDR3 plus reference TRBV7-2 and TRBJ2-6, the full variable domain is GAGVSQSPSNKVTEKGKDVELRCDPISGHTALYWYRQSLGQGLEFLIYFQGNSAPDKSGLPSDRFSAERTGGSVSTLTIQRTQQEDSAVYLCASSFSGGNSGANVLTFGAGSRLTVL.

The genes are TRBV6-5 and TRBJ1-5; D is perhaps TRBD1 (6 bases). The CDR3 has 15 amino acids. Looked up from germline, CDR1 is MNHEY and CDR2 is SVGAGI. Trimming took 8 bases from V and 2 from J, leaving 16 bases between them. For the CDR3, the DNA is TGTGCCAGCGCCCACCTACAGGGCGGCAATCAGCCCCAGCATTTT. It is translated as CASAHLQGGNQPQHF.

With regard to this clone: Germline and junction disagree at one end, which may indicate a read error. V usage is TRBV6-1 and J usage is TRBJ2-5; 9 positions agree with TRBD1. Germline V lookup: CDR1 MNHNS, CDR2 SASEGT. The CDR3 contains 16 residues. CDR3 coding DNA: TGTGCCAGCAGTAAAGCTCGGGACAGGGACCAAGAGACCCAGTACTTC. It yields the protein CASSKARDRDQETQYF.

V gene TRBV2 combines with J gene TRBJ2-7, with 8 nucleotides matching TRBD2. The CDR3 has 14 residues. Trimming cost V 4 bases and J 3 bases; bases outside gene matches: 5. The germline CDR1 and CDR2 sequences are SNHLY and FYNNEI. The CDR3, as DNA: TGTGCCAGCAGTGCTAAGCGGGGGAACTACGAGCAGTACTTC. This codes for CASSAKRGNYEQYF.

The J gene is TRBJ1-5, the V gene TRBV28; D not certain. V lost 6 bases and J lost 8, with 20 bases in between. In germline, CDR1 is MDHEN, CDR2 SYDVKM. The CDR3 is made up of 15 amino acids. CDR3 in amino acids: CASSPPRLHSEPQHF. CDR3 coding DNA: TGTGCCAGCAGCCCTCCTAGGCTCCATTCAGAGCCCCAGCATTTT.

This rearrangement joins TRBV6-1 to TRBJ2-3; 7 nucleotides agree with TRBD1. V was clipped by 4 bases and J by 1 base; unmatched bases: 2. The CDR3 totals 14 residues. Germline V lookup: CDR1 MNHNS, CDR2 SASEGT. This chain's CDR3 is CASSVGGGTDTQYF. CDR3 coding DNA: TGTGCCAGCAGTGTAGGGGGCGGCACAGATACGCAGTATTTT.

The chain employs TRBV4-1 and TRBJ2-3, with a tentative D call TRBD2 (7 bases). V was trimmed by 1 base and J by 3 bases, leaving 17 bases between them. Germline values: CDR1 MGHRA, CDR2 YSYEKL. The CDR3 totals 17 residues. This CDR3 reads CASSQAPGRGLTDTQYF. CDR3 nucleotides: TGCGCCAGCAGCCAAGCCCCGGGGCGGGGGCTGACAGATACGCAGTATTTT.

The rearrangement joins TRBV10-1 to TRBJ2-2; no reliable D call. There are 11 residues in the CDR3. Trimming took off 9 bases at V and 2 bases at J, with 4 bases between the two ends. Germline-derived CDR1 and CDR2 are WNHNN and SYGVQD (reference sequence). The CDR3 bases are TGCGCCAGTAAAAACACCGGGGAGCTGTTTTTT. Protein product: CASKNTGELFF.

This chain joins TRBV25-1 and TRBJ2-3; 8 bases map to TRBD2. The CDR3 loop spans 15 amino acids. The V gene end was trimmed by 3 bases and the J gene end by 6 bases; junction bases not matched to a gene: 8. Germline CDR1 and CDR2: MGHDK and SYGVNS. The CDR3 bases are TGTGCCAGCAGTGATCGGGGGGGCGATATGGATACGCAGTATTTT. This codes for CASSDRGGDMDTQYF.

The chain carries TRBV6-5 and TRBJ2-5, with 7 bases aligning to TRBD2. After removal of 5 bases from V and 5 bases from J, the junction contained 11 bases not matched to a gene. Germline CDR1 is MNHEY and CDR2 is SVGAGI. The CDR3 extends over 15 amino acids. CDR3 bases: TGTGCCAGCAGTATCCGGTCGGTCGGGGGGGAGACCCAGTACTTC. It specifies CASSIRSVGGETQYF.

This chain joins TRBV28 and TRBJ1-5, with D perhaps matching TRBD1 (5 bases). With 7 bases removed from V and 4 bases from J, the gap between germline ends came to 14 bases. Germline V lookup: CDR1 MDHEN, CDR2 SYDVKM. The CDR3 contains 14 residues. CDR3 residues: CASTTDGTNQPQHF. CDR3 nucleotides: TGTGCCAGCACCACTGACGGGACTAATCAGCCCCAGCATTTT.

The genes are TRBV7-2 and TRBJ1-4, with 10 bases lining up with TRBD1. CDR1 and CDR2 (germline): SGHTA, FQGNSA. Trimming removed 2 bases from V and 0 bases from J; junction bases left unmatched: 3. The CDR3 runs to 17 residues. The CDR3 DNA sequence: TGTGCCAGCAGCTTACGACAGGGGGCCGCAACTAATGAAAAACTGTTTTTT. This encodes CASSLRQGAATNEKLFF. Full variable domain (remainder filled in from reference TRBV7-2 and TRBJ1-4): GAGVSQSPSNKVTEKGKDVELRCDPISGHTALYWYRQSLGQGLEFLIYFQGNSAPDKSGLPSDRFSAERTGGSVSTLTIQRTQQEDSAVYLCASSLRQGAATNEKLFFGSGTQLSVL.

The chain links TRBV5-1 to TRBJ2-3; D is uncertain. V gave up 3 bases and J gave up 3 bases, with 14 bases separating them. CDR3 length: 15 residues. Germline V gene data show CDR1 as SGHRS and CDR2 as YFSETQ. The CDR3 loop is CASSSHPGSTDTQYF. The DNA for the CDR3 is TGCGCCAGCAGCTCTCACCCCGGGTCTACAGATACGCAGTATTTT.

This clone was observed a few times. The V call is TRBV4-3, the J call TRBJ2-7; 8 bases align to TRBD2. CDR3 length equals 15 residues. J gave up 4 bases and V 2 bases, and 7 bases lay outside the gene matches. Germline V lookup: CDR1 LGHNA, CDR2 YSLEER. The CDR3 region is CASSQSGGQPYEQYF. The DNA for the CDR3 is TGCGCCAGCAGCCAATCGGGGGGGCAGCCTTACGAGCAGTACTTC.

The CDR3 is CASSARAGTVGTDTQYF. CDR3 nucleotide sequence: TGTGCCAGCAGCGCCCGGGCGGGCACCGTGGGCACAGATACGCAGTATTTT. The rearrangement uses TRBV9 and TRBJ2-3; D perhaps matches TRBD2 (5 bases). This CDR3 has 17 amino acids. The V end lost 3 bases, the J end lost 1 base, and 18 bases lay between the germline ends. Germline V gene data show CDR1 as SGDLS and CDR2 as YYNGEE.

The genes are TRBV13 and TRBJ2-3; D not certain. The CDR3 is 12 amino acids. Germline V lookup: CDR1 PRHDT, CDR2 FYEKMQ (reference sequence). Deletions cut 3 bases from V and 5 bases from J, with 6 bases between. For the CDR3, the DNA is TGTGCCAGCAGCTTGCCGAGAGATACGCAGTATTTT. Translating gives CASSLPRDTQYF.

This clone showed up just once. The chain has TRBV18 and TRBJ1-1; D remains unclear. V dropped 0 bases and J dropped 2 bases, with 10 bases sitting between them. The CDR3 consists of 15 residues. The germline V gene encodes CDR1 KGHSH and CDR2 LQKENI. The CDR3 spells CASSPPNNENTEAFF. For the CDR3, the DNA is TGTGCCAGCTCACCACCGAACAACGAAAACACTGAAGCTTTCTTT.

The sample holds a few counts of this clone. V gene TRBV7-2 combines with J gene TRBJ2-6; weak D call: TRBD1 (7 bases). CDR3 length equals 17 residues. Germline CDR1 SGHTA, CDR2 FQGNSA. V was shortened by 5 bases and J by 3 bases, with 17 bases between the two germline ends. DNA for the CDR3: TGTGCCAGCAGCCTCGGGGGACAGCTTGGTGGGGCCAACGTCCTGACTTTC. It encodes CASSLGGQLGGANVLTF.

This clone showed up just a few times. A read error may produce the germline difference seen at one junction end. This chain uses TRBV7-7 with TRBJ2-7, with a tentative D call TRBD1 (6 bases). The CDR3 is made up of 13 amino acids. The V gene's germline CDR1 is SSHAT and CDR2 FNYEAQ (reference sequence). This chain's CDR3 is CASSLSQGTEQYF. CDR3 DNA sequence: TGTGCTAGCAGCTTGAGTCAGGGGACCGAGCAGTACTTC.

The chain has TRBV11-3 and TRBJ2-2, with TRBD2 matching 8 bases. Germline V gives CDR1 SGHNT, CDR2 YENEEA. This CDR3 region has 17 residues. Germline trimming cut 5 bases from V and 6 bases from J; bases unmatched to any gene: 14. In DNA form, the CDR3 reads TGTGCCAGCAGCCCAATACTAGCGGAGGGCGGGGCCGGGGAGCTGTTTTTT. Encoded protein: CASSPILAEGGAGELFF.